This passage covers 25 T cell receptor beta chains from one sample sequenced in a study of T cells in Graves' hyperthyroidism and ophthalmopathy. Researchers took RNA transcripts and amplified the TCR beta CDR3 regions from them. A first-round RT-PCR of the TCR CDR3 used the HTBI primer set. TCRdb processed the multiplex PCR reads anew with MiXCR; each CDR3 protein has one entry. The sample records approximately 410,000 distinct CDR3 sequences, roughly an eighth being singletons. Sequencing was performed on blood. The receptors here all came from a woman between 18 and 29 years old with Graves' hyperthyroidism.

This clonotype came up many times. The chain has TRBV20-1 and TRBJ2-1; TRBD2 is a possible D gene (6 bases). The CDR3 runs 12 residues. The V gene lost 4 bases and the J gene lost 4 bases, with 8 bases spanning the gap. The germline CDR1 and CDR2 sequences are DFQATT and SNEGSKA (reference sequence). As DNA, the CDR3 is TGCAGTGCTAAGGAGGGTTACAATGAGCAGTTCTTC. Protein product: CSAKEGYNEQFF.

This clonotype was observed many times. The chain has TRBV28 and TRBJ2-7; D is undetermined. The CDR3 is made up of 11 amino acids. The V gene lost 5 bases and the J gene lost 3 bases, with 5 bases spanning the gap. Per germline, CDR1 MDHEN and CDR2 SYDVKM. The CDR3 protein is CASSRNYEQYF. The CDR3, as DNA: TGTGCCAGCAGTCGGAACTACGAGCAGTACTTC. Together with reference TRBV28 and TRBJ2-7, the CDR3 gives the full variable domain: DVKVTQSSRYLVKRTGEKVFLECVQDMDHENMFWYRQDPGLGLRLIYFSYDVKMKEKGDIPEGYSVSREKKERFSLILESASTNQTSMYLCASSRNYEQYFGPGTRLTVT.

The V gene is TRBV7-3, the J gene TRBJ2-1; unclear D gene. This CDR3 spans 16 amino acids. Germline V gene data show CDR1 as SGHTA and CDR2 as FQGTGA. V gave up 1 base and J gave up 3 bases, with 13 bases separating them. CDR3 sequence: CASSLMDGGVYNEQFF. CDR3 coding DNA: TGTGCCAGCAGCTTAATGGATGGCGGCGTCTACAATGAGCAGTTCTTC.

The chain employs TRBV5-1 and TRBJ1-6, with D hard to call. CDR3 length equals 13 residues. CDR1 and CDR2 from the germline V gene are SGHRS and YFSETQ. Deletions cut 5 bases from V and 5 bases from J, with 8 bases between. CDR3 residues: CASRAEDNSPLHF. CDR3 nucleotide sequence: TGCGCCAGCAGGGCAGAAGATAATTCACCCCTCCACTTT. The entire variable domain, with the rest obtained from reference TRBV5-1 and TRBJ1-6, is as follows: KAGVTQTPRYLIKTRGQQVTLSCSPISGHRSVSWYQQTPGQGLQFLFEYFSETQRNKGNFPGRFSGRQFSNSRSEMNVSTLELGDSALYLCASRAEDNSPLHFGNGTRLTVT.

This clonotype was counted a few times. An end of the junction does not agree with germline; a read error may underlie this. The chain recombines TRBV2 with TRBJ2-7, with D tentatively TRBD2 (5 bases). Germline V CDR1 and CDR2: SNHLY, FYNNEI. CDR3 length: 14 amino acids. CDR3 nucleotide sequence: TGTGCCAGCAGTGAAGAAGGCGGGTACTACGAGCGGTACTTC. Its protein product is CASSEEGGYYERYF.

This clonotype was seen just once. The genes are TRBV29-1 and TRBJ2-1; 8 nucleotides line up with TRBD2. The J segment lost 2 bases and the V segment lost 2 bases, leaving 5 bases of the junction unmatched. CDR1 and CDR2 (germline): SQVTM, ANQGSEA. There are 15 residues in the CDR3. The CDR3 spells CSVETSGGTYNEQFF. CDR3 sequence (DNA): TGCAGCGTTGAAACGAGCGGGGGAACCTACAATGAGCAGTTCTTC.

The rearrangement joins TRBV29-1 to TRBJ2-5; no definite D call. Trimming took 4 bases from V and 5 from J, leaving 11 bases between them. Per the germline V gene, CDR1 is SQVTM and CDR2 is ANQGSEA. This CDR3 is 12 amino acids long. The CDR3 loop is CSVVTIGETQYF. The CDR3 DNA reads TGCAGCGTTGTTACAATAGGGGAGACCCAGTACTTC.

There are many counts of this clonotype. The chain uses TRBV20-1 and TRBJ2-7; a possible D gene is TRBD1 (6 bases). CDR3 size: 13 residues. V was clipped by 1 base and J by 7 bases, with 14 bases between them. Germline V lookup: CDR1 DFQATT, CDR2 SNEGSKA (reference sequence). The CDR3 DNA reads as TGCAGTGCTAGAGCTAAGGGCCAGGGGGAGCAGTACTTC. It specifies CSARAKGQGEQYF.

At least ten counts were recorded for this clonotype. CDR3 residues: CASSYPRDSFTDTQYF. As DNA, the CDR3 is TGTGCCAGCAGTTACCCCCGGGACAGCTTCACAGATACGCAGTATTTT. The genes are TRBV6-9 and TRBJ2-3; TRBD1 aligns across 7 bases. The CDR3 length is 16 residues. V was pared by 3 bases and J by 2 bases, with 8 bases of the junction left unmatched. Germline V gene sequence: CDR1 MNHGY, CDR2 SVAAGI.

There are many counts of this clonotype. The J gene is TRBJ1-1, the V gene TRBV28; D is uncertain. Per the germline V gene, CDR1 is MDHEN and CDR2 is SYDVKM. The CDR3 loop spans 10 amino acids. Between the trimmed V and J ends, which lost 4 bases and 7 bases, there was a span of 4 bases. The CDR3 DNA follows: TGTGCCAGCAGTTCGGTTGAAGCTTTCTTT. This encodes CASSSVEAFF.

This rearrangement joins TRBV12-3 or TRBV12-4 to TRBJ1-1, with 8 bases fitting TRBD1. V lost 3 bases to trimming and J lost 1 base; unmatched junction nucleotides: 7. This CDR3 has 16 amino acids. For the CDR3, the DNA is TGTGCCAGCAGTTTGCCAGGGGGCGCGGGGAACACTGAAGCTTTCTTT. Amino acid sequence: CASSLPGGAGNTEAFF.

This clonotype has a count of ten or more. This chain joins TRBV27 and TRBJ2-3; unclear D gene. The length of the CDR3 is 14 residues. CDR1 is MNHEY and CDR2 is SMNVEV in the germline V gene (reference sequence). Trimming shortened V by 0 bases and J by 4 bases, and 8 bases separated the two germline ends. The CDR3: CASSLSVRSDTQYF. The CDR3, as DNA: TGTGCCAGCAGTTTATCTGTACGGTCAGATACGCAGTATTTT.

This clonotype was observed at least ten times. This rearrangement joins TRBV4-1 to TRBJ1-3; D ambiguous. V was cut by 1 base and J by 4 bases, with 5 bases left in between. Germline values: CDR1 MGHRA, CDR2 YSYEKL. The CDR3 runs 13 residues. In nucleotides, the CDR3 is TGCGCCAGCAGCCAAGTACAGGGAAACACCATATATTTT. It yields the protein CASSQVQGNTIYF.

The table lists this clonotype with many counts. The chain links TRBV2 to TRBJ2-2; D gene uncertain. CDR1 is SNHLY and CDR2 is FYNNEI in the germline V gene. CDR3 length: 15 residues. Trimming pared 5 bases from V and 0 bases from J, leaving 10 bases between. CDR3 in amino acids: CASSPGFANTGELFF. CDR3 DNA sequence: TGTGCCAGCAGTCCGGGTTTCGCGAACACCGGGGAGCTGTTTTTT.

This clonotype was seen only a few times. In nucleotides, the CDR3 is TGTGCCAGCAGCTTAGCCCCGGACACCGGGGAGCTGTTTTTT. Translating gives CASSLAPDTGELFF. The rearrangement uses TRBV11-3 and TRBJ2-2; D remains ambiguous. Trimming removed 1 base from V and 3 bases from J, with 6 bases in between. The CDR3 is made up of 14 amino acids. Germline-derived CDR1 and CDR2 are SGHNT and YENEEA.

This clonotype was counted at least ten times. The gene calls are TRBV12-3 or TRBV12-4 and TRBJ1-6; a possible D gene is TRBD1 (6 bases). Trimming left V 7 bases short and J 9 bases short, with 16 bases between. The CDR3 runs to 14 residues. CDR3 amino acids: CASTLNGGVSPLHF. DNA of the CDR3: TGTGCCAGCACCTTAAATGGGGGCGTTTCACCCCTCCACTTT.

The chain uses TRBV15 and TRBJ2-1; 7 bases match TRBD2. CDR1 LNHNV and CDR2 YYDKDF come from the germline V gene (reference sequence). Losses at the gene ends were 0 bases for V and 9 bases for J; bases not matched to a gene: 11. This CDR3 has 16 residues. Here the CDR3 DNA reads TGTGCCACCAGCAGAGATCGAGGATCTAGCGGTGGTGAGCAGTTCTTC. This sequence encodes CATSRDRGSSGGEQFF.

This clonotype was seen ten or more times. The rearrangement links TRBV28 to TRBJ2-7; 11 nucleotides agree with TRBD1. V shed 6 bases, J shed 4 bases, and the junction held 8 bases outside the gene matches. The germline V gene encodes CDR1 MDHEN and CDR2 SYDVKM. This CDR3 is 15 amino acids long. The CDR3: CASSSLGQGAYEQYF. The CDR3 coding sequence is TGTGCCAGCAGCTCGCTAGGACAGGGGGCTTACGAGCAGTACTTC. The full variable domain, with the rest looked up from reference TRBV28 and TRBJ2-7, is DVKVTQSSRYLVKRTGEKVFLECVQDMDHENMFWYRQDPGLGLRLIYFSYDVKMKEKGDIPEGYSVSREKKERFSLILESASTNQTSMYLCASSSLGQGAYEQYFGPGTRLTVT.

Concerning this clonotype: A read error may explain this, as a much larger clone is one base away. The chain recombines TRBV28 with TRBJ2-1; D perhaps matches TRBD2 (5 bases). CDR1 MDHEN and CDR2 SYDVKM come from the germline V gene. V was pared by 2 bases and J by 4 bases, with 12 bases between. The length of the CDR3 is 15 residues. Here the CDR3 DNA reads TGTGCCAGCAGTTTACTCCAGAGGGCTTACAATGAGCAGTTCTTC. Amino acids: CASSLLQRAYNEQFF.

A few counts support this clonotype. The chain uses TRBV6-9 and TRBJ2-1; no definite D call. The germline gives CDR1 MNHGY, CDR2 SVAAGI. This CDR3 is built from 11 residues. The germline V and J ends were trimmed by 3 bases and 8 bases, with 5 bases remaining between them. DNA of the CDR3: TGTGCCAGCAGTTACGCCGATGAGCAGTTCTTC. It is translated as CASSYADEQFF.

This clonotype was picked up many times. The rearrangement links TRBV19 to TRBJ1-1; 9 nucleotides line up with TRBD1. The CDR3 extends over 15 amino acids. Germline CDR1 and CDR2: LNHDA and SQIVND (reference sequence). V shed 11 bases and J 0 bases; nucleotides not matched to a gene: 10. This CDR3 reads CAGGEGQGMNTEAFF. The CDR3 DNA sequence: TGTGCCGGGGGAGAGGGACAGGGCATGAACACTGAAGCTTTCTTT.

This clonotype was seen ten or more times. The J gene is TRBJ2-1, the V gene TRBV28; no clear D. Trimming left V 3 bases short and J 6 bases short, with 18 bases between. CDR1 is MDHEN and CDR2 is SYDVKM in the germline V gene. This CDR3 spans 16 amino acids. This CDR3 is CASSLVGWDPSNEQFF. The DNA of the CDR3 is TGTGCCAGCAGTTTGGTCGGGTGGGATCCTAGCAATGAGCAGTTCTTC.

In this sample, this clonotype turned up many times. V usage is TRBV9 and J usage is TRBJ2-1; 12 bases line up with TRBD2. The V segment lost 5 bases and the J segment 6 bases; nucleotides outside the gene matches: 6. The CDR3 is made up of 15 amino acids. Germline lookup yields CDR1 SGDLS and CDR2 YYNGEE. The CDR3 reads CASSRLAGGSNEQFF. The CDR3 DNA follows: TGTGCCAGCAGTCGCCTAGCGGGAGGGAGCAATGAGCAGTTCTTC.

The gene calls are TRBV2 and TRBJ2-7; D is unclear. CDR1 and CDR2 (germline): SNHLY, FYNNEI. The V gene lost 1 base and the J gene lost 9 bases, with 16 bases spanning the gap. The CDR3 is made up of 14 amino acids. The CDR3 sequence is CASSEVEQEWWQYF. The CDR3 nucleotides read TGTGCCAGCAGTGAAGTAGAGCAGGAATGGTGGCAGTACTTC.

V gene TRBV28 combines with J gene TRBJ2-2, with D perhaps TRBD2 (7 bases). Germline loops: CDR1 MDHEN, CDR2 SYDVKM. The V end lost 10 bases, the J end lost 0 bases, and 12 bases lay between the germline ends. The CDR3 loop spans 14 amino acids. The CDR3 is CAIRGRANTGELFF. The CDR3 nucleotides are TGTGCCATTAGGGGGAGGGCGAACACCGGGGAGCTGTTTTTT. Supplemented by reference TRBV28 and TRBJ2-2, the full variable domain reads DVKVTQSSRYLVKRTGEKVFLECVQDMDHENMFWYRQDPGLGLRLIYFSYDVKMKEKGDIPEGYSVSREKKERFSLILESASTNQTSMYLCAIRGRANTGELFFGEGSRLTVL.